Listed below are T cell receptor beta chains from one sample, sequenced in a study. Each CDR3 protein gets one entry after TCRdb re-called the multiplex PCR reads with MiXCR. The sample yields some 2,200 distinct CDR3 sequences, approximately 0.97% seen once. Sequenced: tumor-infiltrating Tregs sorted from the breast tumor. The receptors here all came from a female donor with breast cancer. The CDR3 runs from the conserved cysteine through the conserved F or W. A D gene is named only where the DNA matches it firmly. The size field reads once, few, many, or a class for an expanded clone.

clone size,D gene,J gene,V gene,CDR3 protein,CDR3 DNA
medium-sized,NA,TRBJ1-2,TRBV12-3/TRBV12-4,CASSETYYGYTF,TGTGCCAGCAGCGAGACCTACTATGGCTACACCTTC
medium-sized,NA,TRBJ1-2,TRBV12-3/TRBV12-4,CASSLGATPGYTF,TGTGCCAGCAGTTTAGGAGCCACGCCGGGCTACACCTTC
many,NA,TRBJ1-2,TRBV12-3/TRBV12-4,CASSFYNRNYGYTF,TGTGCCAGCAGTTTCTACAACCGAAACTATGGCTACACCTTC
medium-sized,NA,TRBJ1-2,TRBV12-3/TRBV12-4,CASSYGTGYGYTF,TGTGCCAGCAGCTACGGGACCGGCTATGGCTACACCTTC
many,TRBD1,TRBJ1-2,TRBV12-3/TRBV12-4,CASSSSTGTNYGYTF,TGTGCCAGCAGTTCATCGACAGGGACGAACTATGGCTACACCTTC
medium-sized,NA,TRBJ1-2,TRBV12-3/TRBV12-4,CASSRQNYGYTF,TGTGCCAGCAGTAGACAGAACTATGGCTACACCTTC
medium-sized,NA,TRBJ1-2,TRBV12-3/TRBV12-4,CASSRTSNYGYTF,TGTGCCAGCAGTCGGACGAGTAACTATGGCTACACCTTC
medium-sized,NA,TRBJ1-2,TRBV12-3/TRBV12-4,CASSRDSSYGYTF,TGTGCCAGCAGCCGTGACAGTTCCTATGGCTACACCTTC
few,NA,TRBJ1-2,TRBV12-3/TRBV12-4,CASSWDRSYGYTF,TGTGCCAGCAGTTGGGACCGGAGCTATGGCTACACCTTC
medium-sized,NA,TRBJ1-2,TRBV12-3/TRBV12-4,CASRDTGNYGYTF,TGTGCCAGCAGAGATACAGGGAACTATGGCTACACCTTC
medium-sized,NA,TRBJ1-2,TRBV12-3/TRBV12-4,CASSSGQTNYGYTF,TGTGCCAGCAGTTCCGGACAGACCAACTATGGCTACACCTTC
medium-sized,NA,TRBJ1-2,TRBV12-3/TRBV12-4,CATGGFYYGYTF,TGTGCCACCGGCGGGTTTTACTATGGCTACACCTTC
medium-sized,NA,TRBJ1-2,TRBV12-3/TRBV12-4,CASAATGYGYTF,TGTGCCAGCGCTGCAACAGGCTATGGCTACACCTTC
medium-sized,NA,TRBJ1-2,TRBV12-3/TRBV12-4,CASSSQVNYGYTF,TGTGCCAGCAGTTCACAGGTTAACTATGGCTACACCTTC
medium-sized,NA,TRBJ1-2,TRBV12-3/TRBV12-4,CASSPRTHYGYTF,TGTGCCAGCAGCCCCAGGACACACTATGGCTACACCTTC
medium-sized,NA,TRBJ1-2,TRBV12-3/TRBV12-4,CASRGPTDDPDYSYGYTF,TGTGCCAGCCGGGGTCCTACTGACGACCCCGACTACTCCTATGGCTACACCTTC
medium-sized,NA,TRBJ1-2,TRBV12-3/TRBV12-4,CASSLKLQGSGYTF,TGTGCCAGCAGTTTAAAATTACAGGGTTCTGGCTACACCTTC
medium-sized,NA,TRBJ1-2,TRBV12-3/TRBV12-4,CASSPWTVSHGYTF,TGTGCCAGCAGCCCTTGGACAGTATCTCATGGCTACACCTTC
medium-sized,TRBD1,TRBJ1-2,TRBV12-3/TRBV12-4,CASRPGQGKADGYTF,TGTGCCAGCAGACCTGGACAGGGAAAGGCGGATGGCTACACCTTC
large,TRBD1,TRBJ1-2,TRBV12-3/TRBV12-4,CASSTGQGSSLSGYTF,TGTGCCAGCAGTACGGGACAGGGATCGTCATTAAGTGGCTACACCTTC
medium-sized,NA,TRBJ1-2,TRBV12-3/TRBV12-4,CASSPGLKSYGYTF,TGTGCCAGCAGCCCGGGCCTTAAGTCTTATGGCTACACCTTC
medium-sized,NA,TRBJ1-2,TRBV12-3/TRBV12-4,CASSLLSSSYGYTF,TGTGCCAGCAGTTTACTTTCCAGCAGCTATGGCTACACCTTC
medium-sized,NA,TRBJ1-2,TRBV12-3/TRBV12-4,CASNSQGFTGYTF,TGTGCCAGCAACTCACAGGGTTTTACTGGCTACACCTTC
medium-sized,NA,TRBJ1-2,TRBV12-3/TRBV12-4,CASSGTDYGYTF,TGTGCCAGCAGTGGGACGGATTATGGCTACACCTTC
large,NA,TRBJ1-2,TRBV12-3/TRBV12-4,CASSFTLGNYGYTF,TGTGCCAGCAGTTTCACCCTCGGGAACTATGGCTACACCTTC
large,NA,TRBJ1-2,TRBV12-3/TRBV12-4,CASSLGNRRDGYTF,TGTGCCAGCAGTTTAGGAAACAGGAGGGACGGCTACACCTTC
medium-sized,TRBD1,TRBJ1-2,TRBV12-3/TRBV12-4,CASSLTGAGYTF,TGTGCCAGCAGCCTAACAGGGGCTGGCTACACCTTC
medium-sized,TRBD1,TRBJ1-2,TRBV12-3/TRBV12-4,CASRGPGQIYGYTF,TGTGCCAGCAGGGGACCGGGACAGATCTATGGCTACACCTTC
medium-sized,NA,TRBJ1-2,TRBV12-3/TRBV12-4,CASTKGLWVYGYTF,TGTGCCAGCACTAAAGGGTTGTGGGTCTATGGCTACACCTTC
many,NA,TRBJ1-2,TRBV12-3/TRBV12-4,CASSLGNTDYGYTF,TGTGCCAGCAGTTTAGGGAACACAGACTATGGCTACACCTTC
large,NA,TRBJ1-2,TRBV12-3/TRBV12-4,CASSLVNRVNYGYTF,TGTGCCAGCAGTTTAGTCAACAGGGTGAACTATGGCTACACCTTC
few,NA,TRBJ1-2,TRBV12-3/TRBV12-4,CASRQRAEGSNYGYTF,TGTGCCAGCAGGCAACGCGCAGAAGGTTCTAACTATGGCTACACCTTC
medium-sized,NA,TRBJ1-2,TRBV12-3/TRBV12-4,CASSLDRNYGYTF,TGTGCCAGCAGTTTAGACAGAAACTATGGCTACACCTTC
medium-sized,NA,TRBJ1-2,TRBV12-3/TRBV12-4,CASSLIGSYGYTF,TGTGCCAGCAGTTTAATAGGATCCTATGGCTACACCTTC
medium-sized,NA,TRBJ1-2,TRBV12-3/TRBV12-4,CASIMVNYGYTF,TGTGCCAGCATTATGGTGAACTATGGCTACACCTTC
medium-sized,NA,TRBJ1-2,TRBV12-3/TRBV12-4,CASSLVELYGYTF,TGTGCCAGCAGTTTAGTGGAGCTCTATGGCTACACCTTC
medium-sized,NA,TRBJ1-2,TRBV12-3/TRBV12-4,CASSLVGVSYGYTF,TGTGCCAGCAGTTTGGTTGGTGTGAGCTATGGCTACACCTTC
medium-sized,TRBD1,TRBJ1-2,TRBV12-3/TRBV12-4,CASRLGQGYGYTF,TGTGCCAGCAGGCTAGGACAGGGTTACGGCTACACCTTC
few,NA,TRBJ1-2,TRBV12-3/TRBV12-4,CASSLTGRGGYTF,TGTGCCAGCAGCCTGACCGGGCGCGGAGGCTACACCTTC
medium-sized,NA,TRBJ1-2,TRBV12-3/TRBV12-4,CASSPPVPSYGYTF,TGTGCCAGCAGTCCACCGGTCCCCAGCTATGGCTACACCTTC
medium-sized,NA,TRBJ1-2,TRBV12-3/TRBV12-4,CASSLSGIANYGYTF,TGTGCCAGCAGTTTGAGCGGCATAGCTAACTATGGCTACACCTTC
many,NA,TRBJ1-2,TRBV12-3/TRBV12-4,CASSRDVSYGYTF,TGTGCCAGCAGCAGGGACGTCAGCTATGGCTACACCTTC
medium-sized,NA,TRBJ1-2,TRBV12-3/TRBV12-4,CASSADSYYGYTF,TGTGCCAGCAGCGCCGACAGCTACTATGGCTACACCTTC